Each of the 31 T cell receptor beta chains below was sequenced from the same sample in a study of T cells in Graves' hyperthyroidism and ophthalmopathy. Amplification yielded TCR beta CDR3 regions, with RNA transcripts as the source. With the HTBI primer set, the TCR CDR3 went through a first round of RT-PCR. TCRdb fed the multiplex PCR reads into MiXCR, producing one record per CDR3 protein. The profile covers roughly 240,000 distinct CDR3 sequences, with approximately 24% appearing a single time and 35% to 40% taken by the ten largest. Material: blood. Receptor source: a woman in her 40s with Graves' ophthalmopathy.

This clonotype was seen repeatedly, ten times or more. The rearrangement links TRBV9 to TRBJ2-2; tentatively, D is TRBD2 (5 bases). Between the trimmed V and J ends, which lost 7 bases and 3 bases, there was a span of 10 bases. The germline V gene encodes CDR1 SGDLS and CDR2 YYNGEE. There are 13 residues in the CDR3. This CDR3 is CASSSMYTGELFF. Here the CDR3 DNA reads TGTGCCAGCTCTAGCATGTACACCGGGGAGCTGTTTTTT.

J is TRBJ2-7 and V is TRBV25-1; D gene unclear. V was trimmed by 2 bases and J by 6 bases, leaving 20 bases between them. CDR3 length: 16 residues. Germline values: CDR1 MGHDK, CDR2 SYGVNS. The CDR3 DNA reads as TGTGCCAGCAGTGAACCCACCGGCTCGTCATTGAGCGAGCAGTACTTC. Translated, it gives CASSEPTGSSLSEQYF.

The chain joins TRBV7-6 to TRBJ1-2; D is undetermined. CDR3 length equals 15 residues. The germline V gene has CDR1 SGHVS and CDR2 FNYEAQ. The ends were cut back, 0 bases at V and 4 bases at J, with 12 bases in the middle. The CDR3 coding sequence is TGTGCCAGCAGCTTAGCTTGGAGGCTCGGCTATGGCTACACCTTC. Translated, it gives CASSLAWRLGYGYTF.

This clonotype was detected many times. The CDR3 carries no conserved terminal phenylalanine or tryptophan, so it likely arises from a read error. This chain joins TRBV4-1 and TRBJ1-2, with 9 positions matching TRBD1. The length of the CDR3 is 17 residues. Germline CDR1 and CDR2: MGHRA and YSYEKL. Trimming cost V 2 bases and J 4 bases; bases outside gene matches: 11. The CDR3 sequence is CASSQYHRDREGYGYTL. In nucleotides, the CDR3 is TGCGCCAGCAGCCAATACCACCGGGACAGGGAAGGCTATGGCTACACCCTC.

This clonotype was observed at least ten times. This chain connects TRBV12-3 or TRBV12-4 to TRBJ2-7; 9 bases are shared with TRBD1. The ends lost 6 bases at V and 7 bases at J; junction bases unmatched: 4. The CDR3 loop spans 12 amino acids. This chain's CDR3 is CASSPTGGEQYF. The CDR3 region has the DNA TGTGCCAGCAGCCCGACAGGGGGTGAGCAGTACTTC.

In its sample, this clonotype was seen a few times. DNA for the CDR3: TGTGCCAGCAGTGACCCCGGGAGGGGTCAAGAGACCCAGTACTTC. Protein product: CASSDPGRGQETQYF. The V and J genes are TRBV25-1 and TRBJ2-5, with 8 bases aligning to TRBD2. V lost 3 bases to trimming and J lost 2 bases; unmatched junction nucleotides: 5. The germline gives CDR1 MGHDK, CDR2 SYGVNS. The CDR3 length is 15 residues.

The rearrangement joins TRBV11-1 to TRBJ2-5, with D uncertain. Trimming shortened V by 2 bases and J by 2 bases, and 15 bases separated the two germline ends. The CDR3 has 16 residues. The V gene's germline CDR1 is SGHAT and CDR2 FQDESV (reference sequence). As DNA, the CDR3 is TGTGCCAGCAGCTTACAATTCCTGTTCCCTCAAGAGACCCAGTACTTC. Translating gives CASSLQFLFPQETQYF.

This clonotype has a single count. V gene TRBV28 combines with J gene TRBJ2-7; 9 bases are shared with TRBD2. The trim removed 6 bases at V and 6 bases at J, leaving 9 bases unmatched. Germline CDR1 MDHEN, CDR2 SYDVKM. This CDR3 contains 14 residues. The CDR3 is CASRGSGRGGEQYF. For the CDR3, the DNA is TGTGCCAGCAGGGGTAGCGGGAGAGGAGGCGAGCAGTACTTC. The full variable domain, in which reference TRBV28 and TRBJ2-7 provide the parts outside the CDR3, is DVKVTQSSRYLVKRTGEKVFLECVQDMDHENMFWYRQDPGLGLRLIYFSYDVKMKEKGDIPEGYSVSREKKERFSLILESASTNQTSMYLCASRGSGRGGEQYFGPGTRLTVT.

This clonotype has a count of ten or more. The chain carries TRBV4-1 and TRBJ2-7; no definite D call. In germline, CDR1 is MGHRA, CDR2 YSYEKL. V dropped 0 bases and J dropped 4 bases, with 10 bases sitting between them. The CDR3 extends over 14 amino acids. The CDR3 coding sequence is TGCGCCAGCAGCCAAGACCCGAATCAGTACGAGCAGTACTTC. As protein: CASSQDPNQYEQYF.

This clonotype was seen a handful of times. V is TRBV7-6 and J is TRBJ2-7; D not resolved. The CDR3 sequence is 14 residues long. The V gene lost 1 base and the J gene lost 5 bases, with 12 bases spanning the gap. CDR1 is SGHVS, CDR2 FNYEAQ, per germline. The CDR3 nucleotides read TGTGCCAGCAGCTTAGTGCTTGGAGTCGACGAGCAGTACTTC. This codes for CASSLVLGVDEQYF.

This clonotype was counted at least ten times. This sequence joins TRBV28 and TRBJ1-1; tentative D call: TRBD1 (6 bases). In germline, CDR1 is MDHEN, CDR2 SYDVKM. The CDR3 has 15 residues. V was shortened by 5 bases and J by 5 bases, with 18 bases between the two germline ends. CDR3 nucleotide sequence: TGTGCCAGCAGTATGAGGGGGGCGAGGTATACTGAAGCTTTCTTT. Translation: CASSMRGARYTEAFF.

The V and J genes are TRBV5-1 and TRBJ1-1; 10 positions match TRBD1. This CDR3 comprises 15 residues. The V segment lost 4 bases and the J segment 3 bases; nucleotides outside the gene matches: 6. Germline assignment: CDR1 SGHRS and CDR2 YFSETQ. CDR3 in amino acids: CASSPDRGIDTEAFF. The DNA for the CDR3 is TGCGCCAGCAGCCCGGACAGGGGGATCGACACTGAAGCTTTCTTT. The full variable domain, completed using reference TRBV5-1 and TRBJ1-1, is KAGVTQTPRYLIKTRGQQVTLSCSPISGHRSVSWYQQTPGQGLQFLFEYFSETQRNKGNFPGRFSGRQFSNSRSEMNVSTLELGDSALYLCASSPDRGIDTEAFFGQGTRLTVV.

There are many counts of this clonotype. The rearrangement links TRBV5-8 to TRBJ1-2; possible D gene TRBD1, 6 bases. CDR1 and CDR2 (germline): SGHTS, YDEGEE. The CDR3 spans 15 residues. V lost 0 bases and J 4 bases, leaving 13 bases between the germline ends. The CDR3 coding sequence is TGTGCCAGCAGCTTGGGTGGGGGCGGCCGCTATGGCTACACCTTC. Translated: CASSLGGGGRYGYTF.

This clonotype was detected many times. The chain combines TRBV28 with TRBJ1-1; D perhaps matches TRBD1 (5 bases). This CDR3 is 14 amino acids long. Deletions cut 7 bases from V and 4 bases from J, with 16 bases between. Germline V gene lookup returns CDR1 MDHEN and CDR2 SYDVKM. DNA for the CDR3: TGTGCCAGCACCACTCACCAGGGAACCACTGAAGCTTTCTTT. It yields the protein CASTTHQGTTEAFF.

The sample holds many counts of this clonotype. The chain links TRBV19 to TRBJ1-5; 10 positions match TRBD1. Trimming at V came to 6 bases and at J to 4 bases, leaving 3 bases not matched to a gene. Germline assignment: CDR1 LNHDA and CDR2 SQIVND (reference sequence). The CDR3 spans 14 residues. This CDR3 reads CASRRTGGNQPQHF. In nucleotides, the CDR3 is TGTGCCAGTAGGAGGACAGGGGGTAATCAGCCCCAGCATTTT.

This clonotype was detected once. V usage is TRBV12-3 or TRBV12-4 and J usage is TRBJ1-6; no firm D call. The CDR3 spans 14 residues. V was shortened by 5 bases and J by 2 bases, with 7 bases between the two germline ends. Written as DNA, the CDR3 is TGTGCCAGCAGTAGGAACCCCTATAATTCACCCCTCCACTTT. This gives the protein CASSRNPYNSPLHF.

The chain joins TRBV28 to TRBJ1-2, with D unresolved. Trimming took 6 bases from V and 5 from J, leaving 22 bases between them. Germline loops: CDR1 MDHEN, CDR2 SYDVKM. The CDR3 length is 16 residues. The CDR3 DNA sequence: TGTGCCAGCAGCCCCGTTGCTGTGGGCGTGAGTTATGGCTACACCTTC. Its protein product is CASSPVAVGVSYGYTF.

This clonotype was detected ten times or more. V and J are TRBV19 and TRBJ1-5; 7 bases are shared with TRBD1. CDR3 size: 17 residues. V lost 7 bases to trimming and J lost 0 bases; unmatched junction nucleotides: 12. Germline V gene sequence: CDR1 LNHDA, CDR2 SQIVND (reference sequence). Here the CDR3 reads CASTLDDRAYSNQPQHF. The CDR3 nucleotides read TGTGCCAGTACATTGGACGACAGGGCGTATAGCAATCAGCCCCAGCATTTT.

This clonotype was seen more than once but under ten times. This chain links TRBV24-1 with TRBJ1-2; no clear D. This CDR3 is built from 13 residues. Germline CDR1 is KGHDR and CDR2 is SFDVKD. Trimming removed 0 bases at V and 7 bases at J, with 8 bases between. The CDR3: CATSDLYGSGYTF. The CDR3 nucleotides read TGTGCCACCAGTGATTTGTACGGGAGTGGCTACACCTTC.

This clonotype was found many times. CDR3 DNA sequence: TGTGCCAGCAGTCTGGACAGGGGTCAAGAGACCCAGTACTTC. Protein product: CASSLDRGQETQYF. The rearrangement uses TRBV28 and TRBJ2-5; 9 bases are shared with TRBD1. From germline, CDR1 is MDHEN and CDR2 SYDVKM. The CDR3 spans 14 residues. Trimming removed 5 bases from V and 2 bases from J; junction bases left unmatched: 3.

This clonotype was detected many times. V is TRBV7-2 and J is TRBJ1-6, with unresolved D. The germline V and J ends were trimmed by 5 bases and 13 bases, with 15 bases remaining between them. Germline V CDR1 and CDR2: SGHTA, FQGNSA. The CDR3 consists of 13 residues. The CDR3 loop is CASSPTPGVPLHF. The CDR3 DNA sequence: TGTGCCAGCAGCCCCACTCCCGGGGTGCCCCTCCACTTT.

The chain is built from TRBV19 and TRBJ1-2; 8 bases fit TRBD1. V dropped 7 bases and J dropped 6; count of bases not matched to a gene: 10. The germline V gene has CDR1 LNHDA and CDR2 SQIVND (reference sequence). This CDR3 comprises 14 residues. The CDR3 DNA reads as TGTGCCAGTATGCCAAGGACAGGGCGGAATGGCTACACCTTC. Its translation: CASMPRTGRNGYTF.

In this sample, this clonotype turned up many times. The genes are TRBV7-2 and TRBJ1-1; no definite D call. The V end lost 5 bases, the J end lost 1 base, and 11 bases lay between the germline ends. This CDR3 region has 14 residues. Looked up from germline, CDR1 is SGHTA and CDR2 is FQGNSA. This chain's CDR3 is CASSARPGNTEAFF. CDR3 nucleotides: TGTGCCAGCAGCGCACGACCGGGGAACACTGAAGCTTTCTTT. Full variable domain (missing parts from reference TRBV7-2 and TRBJ1-1): GAGVSQSPSNKVTEKGKDVELRCDPISGHTALYWYRQSLGQGLEFLIYFQGNSAPDKSGLPSDRFSAERTGGSVSTLTIQRTQQEDSAVYLCASSARPGNTEAFFGQGTRLTVV.

For the CDR3, the DNA is TGTGCCAGCAGTTGGGACAGATACACCGGGGAGCTGTTTTTT. Translating it yields CASSWDRYTGELFF. The chain couples TRBV6-2 or TRBV6-3 to TRBJ2-2; 7 nucleotides align to TRBD1. J was trimmed by 3 bases and V by 4 bases; bases with no gene match: 2. Germline CDR1 is MNHEY and CDR2 is SVGEGT. The CDR3 totals 14 residues.

This clonotype was seen once. V usage is TRBV12-3 or TRBV12-4 and J usage is TRBJ1-5, with D unresolved. Trimming pared 2 bases from V and 3 bases from J, leaving 8 bases between. The CDR3 totals 14 residues. The chain's CDR3 is CASSLYGFNQPQHF. The CDR3 nucleotides read TGTGCCAGCAGTTTATATGGCTTCAATCAGCCCCAGCATTTT.

This clonotype has ten or more counts. The genes are TRBV6-1 and TRBJ1-2, with D possibly being TRBD1 (5 bases). Germline values: CDR1 MNHNS, CDR2 SASEGT. CDR3 length: 13 residues. Trimming removed 1 base at V and 5 bases at J, with 8 bases between. The CDR3 spells CASSEGRAYGYTF. CDR3 bases: TGTGCCAGCAGTGAAGGCAGGGCTTATGGCTACACCTTC.

This clonotype was recorded many times. This chain links TRBV12-3 or TRBV12-4 with TRBJ2-7, with D perhaps assigned TRBD1 or TRBD2 (5 bases each). With 8 bases removed from V and 3 bases from J, the gap between germline ends came to 14 bases. There are 13 residues in the CDR3. CDR3 in amino acids: CASGKGESYEQYF. DNA of the CDR3: TGTGCCAGCGGGAAAGGGGAGAGCTACGAGCAGTACTTC.

This clonotype was counted a few times. This chain connects TRBV19 to TRBJ1-5; 7 nucleotides agree with TRBD1. Germline V gene sequence: CDR1 LNHDA, CDR2 SQIVND (reference sequence). This CDR3 has 16 amino acids. Trimming took 3 bases from V and 2 from J; bases not matched to a gene: 7. This CDR3 is CASSILQGIRNQPQHF. CDR3 nucleotides: TGTGCCAGTAGTATCCTACAGGGGATTCGCAATCAGCCCCAGCATTTT.

The rearrangement uses TRBV7-2 and TRBJ1-5; 7 nucleotides match TRBD1. The CDR3 spans 15 residues. Looked up from germline, CDR1 is SGHTA and CDR2 is FQGNSA. V was clipped by 4 bases and J by 0 bases; unmatched bases: 3. The CDR3 spells CASSSRGVSNQPQHF. The CDR3 DNA sequence: TGTGCCAGCAGCTCCAGGGGGGTTAGCAATCAGCCCCAGCATTTT.

The V and J genes are TRBV6-1 and TRBJ1-1; a weak D match, TRBD1 (5 bases). Germline V gene lookup returns CDR1 MNHNS and CDR2 SASEGT. The V and J ends lost 7 bases and 5 bases respectively, with 11 bases between them. This CDR3 region has 12 residues. CDR3: CASKGRVTEAFF. CDR3 DNA: TGTGCCAGCAAGGGGAGGGTGACTGAAGCTTTCTTT.

This clonotype has a count of ten or more. V usage is TRBV18 and J usage is TRBJ2-1; D tentatively fits TRBD1 or TRBD2 (5 bases each). V gave up 3 bases and J gave up 8 bases, with 20 bases separating them. The CDR3 totals 16 residues. CDR1 and CDR2 (germline): KGHSH, LQKENI. The CDR3 loop reads CASSPTGLAMRDEQFF. The CDR3, as DNA: TGTGCCAGCTCACCCACAGGTCTGGCTATGAGGGATGAGCAGTTCTTC.